Listed below are T cell receptor beta chains from one sample, sequenced in a study of T cells after yellow fever vaccination. TCRdb ran MiXCR on the 5' RACE reads and lists one entry per CDR3 protein. Of 60,000 to 75,000 distinct CDR3 sequences in the sample, over 6% were seen once. The input for sequencing was CD8+ T cells sorted from PBMCs, taken roughly 46 days after the first yellow fever vaccination. These receptors all come from a man younger than 35 who received the YFV17D yellow fever vaccine. Each CDR3 is given with its conserved first and last residue. Each record gives: CDR3 protein, CDR3 DNA, V gene, clone size, J gene, D gene, CDR3 length. D genes are given only for firm matches. Size is stated for part of the rows, as once, few or many counts, or as a class when the clone is expanded.

cdr3_aa: CASSSVAGVKTDTQYF
cdr3_nt: TGTGCCAGCAGCTCGGTAGCGGGGGTGAAAACAGATACGCAGTATTTT
v_call: TRBV11-2
clone_size: many
j_call: TRBJ2-3
d_call: TRBD2
cdr3_length: 16

cdr3_aa: CATSDSTYTGELFF
cdr3_nt: TGTGCCACCAGTGATTCGACATACACCGGGGAGCTGTTTTTT
v_call: TRBV24-1
clone_size: many
j_call: TRBJ2-2
d_call: NA
cdr3_length: 14

cdr3_aa: CASSPGGLSSYNEQFF
cdr3_nt: TGCGCCAGCAGTCCGGGGGGTTTGAGCTCCTACAATGAGCAGTTCTTC
v_call: TRBV10-2
clone_size: many
j_call: TRBJ2-1
d_call: TRBD2
cdr3_length: 16

cdr3_aa: CASSRNLAAGLRETQYF
cdr3_nt: TGTGCCAGCAGCCGAAATTTGGCAGCGGGGCTTCGAGAGACCCAGTACTTC
v_call: TRBV5-6
clone_size: many
j_call: TRBJ2-5
d_call: TRBD2
cdr3_length: 17

cdr3_aa: CSAPDRVDYGYTF
cdr3_nt: TGCAGTGCTCCGGACAGGGTTGACTATGGCTACACCTTC
v_call: TRBV20-1
clone_size: many
j_call: TRBJ1-2
d_call: TRBD1
cdr3_length: 13

cdr3_aa: CASTLSGGLPNIQYF
cdr3_nt: TGTGCCAGCACCTTATCGGGGGGGCTACCAAACATTCAGTACTTC
v_call: TRBV6-2/TRBV6-3
clone_size: many
j_call: TRBJ2-4
d_call: TRBD2
cdr3_length: 15

cdr3_aa: CASSWFTGDNEQFF
cdr3_nt: TGTGCCAGCAGCTGGTTTACAGGGGACAATGAGCAGTTCTTC
v_call: TRBV5-5
clone_size: many
j_call: TRBJ2-1
d_call: TRBD1
cdr3_length: 14

cdr3_aa: CASSLPTSERGYGYTF
cdr3_nt: TGTGCCAGCAGCTTACCGACATCAGAGCGTGGCTATGGCTACACCTTC
v_call: TRBV7-9
clone_size: few
j_call: TRBJ1-2
d_call: NA
cdr3_length: 16

cdr3_aa: CASSWTENEQYF
cdr3_nt: TGTGCCAGCAGTTGGACAGAGAACGAGCAGTACTTC
v_call: TRBV6-2/TRBV6-3
clone_size: many
j_call: TRBJ2-7
d_call: NA
cdr3_length: 12

cdr3_aa: CASRKLKGGPQPQHF
cdr3_nt: TGTGCCAGCAGAAAACTAAAAGGGGGCCCTCAGCCCCAGCATTTT
v_call: TRBV7-9
clone_size: few
j_call: TRBJ1-5
d_call: TRBD1
cdr3_length: 15

cdr3_aa: CASSLAGGVDTQYF
cdr3_nt: TGCGCCAGCAGTCTAGCGGGGGGGGTTGATACGCAGTATTTT
v_call: TRBV4-1
clone_size: NA
j_call: TRBJ2-3
d_call: TRBD2
cdr3_length: 14

cdr3_aa: CASSYGGRPTEAFF
cdr3_nt: TGTGCCAGCAGTTACGGTGGACGGCCGACGGAAGCTTTCTTT
v_call: TRBV6-5
clone_size: many
j_call: TRBJ1-1
d_call: NA
cdr3_length: 14

cdr3_aa: CASSFRGFTDTQYF
cdr3_nt: TGTGCCAGCAGCTTTCGGGGGTTCACAGATACGCAGTATTTT
v_call: TRBV9
clone_size: NA
j_call: TRBJ2-3
d_call: NA
cdr3_length: 14

cdr3_aa: CASSPSEGDYEQYF
cdr3_nt: TGTGCCAGCAGCCCCTCGGAGGGTGATTACGAGCAGTACTTC
v_call: TRBV7-9
clone_size: many
j_call: TRBJ2-7
d_call: NA
cdr3_length: 14

cdr3_aa: CASRQGSSYEQYF
cdr3_nt: TGTGCCAGCAGACAGGGGAGCTCCTACGAGCAGTACTTC
v_call: TRBV12-3/TRBV12-4
clone_size: many
j_call: TRBJ2-7
d_call: TRBD1
cdr3_length: 13

cdr3_aa: CASSPRASGQEQYF
cdr3_nt: TGTGCCAGCAGCCCTAGGGCATCTGGACAGGAGCAGTACTTC
v_call: TRBV13
clone_size: NA
j_call: TRBJ2-7
d_call: NA
cdr3_length: 14

cdr3_aa: CASSGGTGISDEQFF
cdr3_nt: TGTGCCAGCAGCGGAGGGACAGGGATTAGCGATGAGCAGTTCTTC
v_call: TRBV9
clone_size: few
j_call: TRBJ2-1
d_call: TRBD1
cdr3_length: 15

cdr3_aa: CASKAAGGVNTEAFF
cdr3_nt: TGTGCCAGCAAAGCAGCTGGGGGGGTAAACACTGAAGCTTTCTTT
v_call: TRBV6-1
clone_size: NA
j_call: TRBJ1-1
d_call: NA
cdr3_length: 15

cdr3_aa: CASSARGTYNSPLHF
cdr3_nt: TGTGCCAGCAGCGCCCGGGGGACCTATAATTCACCCCTCCACTTT
v_call: TRBV7-8
clone_size: many
j_call: TRBJ1-6
d_call: NA
cdr3_length: 15

cdr3_aa: CASSLVVAWTGANVLTF
cdr3_nt: TGTGCCAGCAGTTTAGTCGTGGCTTGGACTGGGGCCAACGTCCTGACTTTC
v_call: TRBV12-3/TRBV12-4
clone_size: many
j_call: TRBJ2-6
d_call: NA
cdr3_length: 17

cdr3_aa: CASSVDGRSGTGELFF
cdr3_nt: TGTGCCAGCAGCGTGGACGGTAGATCTGGCACCGGGGAGCTGTTTTTT
v_call: TRBV7-2
clone_size: many
j_call: TRBJ2-2
d_call: NA
cdr3_length: 16

cdr3_aa: CASGSTGSNQPQHF
cdr3_nt: TGTGCCAGCGGCTCAACAGGGAGCAATCAGCCCCAGCATTTT
v_call: TRBV6-5
clone_size: many
j_call: TRBJ1-5
d_call: NA
cdr3_length: 14

cdr3_aa: CASSLKQGSRGDEQFF
cdr3_nt: TGCGCCAGCAGCCTAAAACAGGGGTCGCGGGGGGATGAGCAGTTCTTC
v_call: TRBV4-1
clone_size: many
j_call: TRBJ2-1
d_call: NA
cdr3_length: 16

cdr3_aa: CASSPTGDYNEQFF
cdr3_nt: TGTGCCAGCAGTCCCACAGGGGATTACAATGAGCAGTTCTTC
v_call: TRBV6-4
clone_size: many
j_call: TRBJ2-1
d_call: TRBD1
cdr3_length: 14

cdr3_aa: CASSPRTASGEKLFF
cdr3_nt: TGTGCCAGCAGCCCCAGGACCGCTTCGGGTGAAAAACTGTTTTTT
v_call: TRBV7-6
clone_size: NA
j_call: TRBJ1-4
d_call: NA
cdr3_length: 15

cdr3_aa: CASSAWGTGFDQPQHF
cdr3_nt: TGTGCCAGCAGTGCCTGGGGGACAGGGTTCGATCAGCCCCAGCATTTT
v_call: TRBV6-1
clone_size: NA
j_call: TRBJ1-5
d_call: TRBD1
cdr3_length: 16

cdr3_aa: CASSWAAAAAEGGYTF
cdr3_nt: TGTGCCAGCAGCTGGGCGGCGGCAGCGGCCGAGGGTGGCTACACCTTC
v_call: TRBV7-9
clone_size: few
j_call: TRBJ1-2
d_call: NA
cdr3_length: 16

cdr3_aa: CASSLWLQETQYF
cdr3_nt: TGTGCCAGCAGTTTGTGGCTCCAAGAGACCCAGTACTTC
v_call: TRBV12-3/TRBV12-4
clone_size: many
j_call: TRBJ2-5
d_call: NA
cdr3_length: 13

cdr3_aa: CASSLDRPPQGYNEQFF
cdr3_nt: TGTGCCAGCAGCTTAGATCGCCCGCCGCAGGGCTACAATGAGCAGTTCTTC
v_call: TRBV11-2
clone_size: many
j_call: TRBJ2-1
d_call: NA
cdr3_length: 17

cdr3_aa: CASSGSGEQFF
cdr3_nt: TGTGCCAGCAGTGGAAGCGGTGAGCAGTTCTTC
v_call: TRBV2
clone_size: many
j_call: TRBJ2-1
d_call: NA
cdr3_length: 11

cdr3_aa: CAMSFWTLYEQYF
cdr3_nt: TGTGCCATGAGTTTTTGGACCCTCTACGAGCAGTACTTC
v_call: TRBV10-3
clone_size: NA
j_call: TRBJ2-7
d_call: NA
cdr3_length: 13

cdr3_aa: CASSPLLPDTQYF
cdr3_nt: TGTGCCAGCAGCCCCCTCCTCCCAGATACGCAGTATTTT
v_call: TRBV11-2
clone_size: many
j_call: TRBJ2-3
d_call: NA
cdr3_length: 13

cdr3_aa: CTSSQARPDGEEVETQYF
cdr3_nt: TGCACCAGCAGCCAAGCTCGACCGGACGGCGAGGAGGTGGAGACCCAGTACTTC
v_call: TRBV1
clone_size: few
j_call: TRBJ2-5
d_call: NA
cdr3_length: 18

cdr3_aa: CASSFWGDSNQPQHF
cdr3_nt: TGTGCCAGCAGCTTCTGGGGGGATAGCAATCAGCCCCAGCATTTT
v_call: TRBV7-2
clone_size: few
j_call: TRBJ1-5
d_call: NA
cdr3_length: 15

cdr3_aa: CASSSTGASSYEQYF
cdr3_nt: TGCGCCAGCAGCTCTACAGGGGCCAGCTCCTACGAGCAGTACTTC
v_call: TRBV5-1
clone_size: NA
j_call: TRBJ2-7
d_call: TRBD1
cdr3_length: 15

cdr3_aa: CASSSRDNTEAFF
cdr3_nt: TGCGCCAGCAGCAGCAGGGACAACACTGAAGCTTTCTTT
v_call: TRBV5-1
clone_size: few
j_call: TRBJ1-1
d_call: NA
cdr3_length: 13

cdr3_aa: CASSQGWQPQHF
cdr3_nt: TGTGCCAGCAGTCAAGGTTGGCAGCCCCAGCATTTT
v_call: TRBV6-2/TRBV6-3
clone_size: many
j_call: TRBJ1-5
d_call: NA
cdr3_length: 12

cdr3_aa: CAIKGTADQQPQHF
cdr3_nt: TGTGCCATCAAGGGGACAGCGGATCAACAGCCCCAGCATTTT
v_call: TRBV10-3
clone_size: NA
j_call: TRBJ1-5
d_call: TRBD1
cdr3_length: 14

cdr3_aa: CASSLEGERDQPQHF
cdr3_nt: TGTGCCAGCAGCTTAGAGGGGGAGAGGGACCAGCCCCAGCATTTT
v_call: TRBV7-9
clone_size: NA
j_call: TRBJ1-5
d_call: NA
cdr3_length: 15

cdr3_aa: CASSLAGLGPQETQYF
cdr3_nt: TGTGCCAGCAGTTTGGCGGGGTTGGGTCCGCAAGAGACCCAGTACTTC
v_call: TRBV12-3/TRBV12-4
clone_size: many
j_call: TRBJ2-5
d_call: NA
cdr3_length: 16

cdr3_aa: CASSIYYQNDEQFF
cdr3_nt: TGTGCCAGCAGCATCTACTACCAGAACGATGAGCAGTTCTTC
v_call: TRBV13
clone_size: few
j_call: TRBJ2-1
d_call: NA
cdr3_length: 14

cdr3_aa: CANSGTGGETQYF
cdr3_nt: TGTGCCAACTCCGGGACGGGAGGGGAGACCCAGTACTTC
v_call: TRBV9
clone_size: many
j_call: TRBJ2-5
d_call: TRBD2
cdr3_length: 13

cdr3_aa: CASCVGGGTEAFF
cdr3_nt: TGTGCCAGCTGCGTAGGGGGGGGCACTGAAGCTTTCTTT
v_call: TRBV9
clone_size: NA
j_call: TRBJ1-1
d_call: NA
cdr3_length: 13

cdr3_aa: CASSLTANYGYTF
cdr3_nt: TGCGCCAGCAGCTTAACAGCTAACTATGGCTACACCTTC
v_call: TRBV5-1
clone_size: NA
j_call: TRBJ1-2
d_call: NA
cdr3_length: 13

cdr3_aa: CAISGGEKLFF
cdr3_nt: TGTGCCATCAGTGGTGGTGAAAAACTGTTTTTT
v_call: TRBV10-3
clone_size: many
j_call: TRBJ1-4
d_call: NA
cdr3_length: 11

cdr3_aa: CASSLQGRADTQYF
cdr3_nt: TGTGCCAGCAGCTTACAGGGGAGGGCGGATACGCAGTATTTT
v_call: TRBV7-2
clone_size: many
j_call: TRBJ2-3
d_call: NA
cdr3_length: 14

cdr3_aa: CASSKARRGDNDQPQHF
cdr3_nt: TGTGCCAGCAGCAAAGCCCGACGAGGGGATAATGATCAGCCCCAGCATTTT
v_call: TRBV21-1
clone_size: few
j_call: TRBJ1-5
d_call: NA
cdr3_length: 17

cdr3_aa: CASSYRYRLNNEQFF
cdr3_nt: TGTGCCAGCAGTTATCGGTACCGGTTAAACAATGAGCAGTTCTTC
v_call: TRBV6-2/TRBV6-3
clone_size: many
j_call: TRBJ2-1
d_call: NA
cdr3_length: 15

cdr3_aa: CASSQDLAVGHNSPLHF
cdr3_nt: TGCGCCAGCAGCCAAGATCTGGCAGTGGGCCATAATTCACCCCTCCACTTT
v_call: TRBV4-1
clone_size: few
j_call: TRBJ1-6
d_call: NA
cdr3_length: 17

cdr3_aa: CARRKSDSESSGANVLTF
cdr3_nt: TGTGCCCGCAGAAAGAGTGACAGTGAGAGCTCTGGGGCCAACGTCCTGACTTTC
v_call: TRBV12-3/TRBV12-4
clone_size: NA
j_call: TRBJ2-6
d_call: NA
cdr3_length: 18

cdr3_aa: CASSMTGTYEQYF
cdr3_nt: TGTGCCAGCAGCATGACAGGGACCTACGAGCAGTACTTC
v_call: TRBV7-6
clone_size: NA
j_call: TRBJ2-7
d_call: TRBD1
cdr3_length: 13

cdr3_aa: CSVASPDGSRMFF
cdr3_nt: TGCAGCGTTGCGTCACCTGATGGCAGTCGGATGTTTTTT
v_call: TRBV29-1
clone_size: many
j_call: TRBJ1-4
d_call: NA
cdr3_length: 13

cdr3_aa: CASHAGGGNNEQFF
cdr3_nt: TGTGCCAGCCATGCGGGAGGGGGTAACAATGAGCAGTTCTTC
v_call: TRBV12-3/TRBV12-4
clone_size: few
j_call: TRBJ2-1
d_call: TRBD2
cdr3_length: 14

cdr3_aa: CSARYSLGTDTQYF
cdr3_nt: TGCAGTGCTAGGTACTCCTTGGGCACAGATACGCAGTATTTT
v_call: TRBV20-1
clone_size: NA
j_call: TRBJ2-3
d_call: NA
cdr3_length: 14